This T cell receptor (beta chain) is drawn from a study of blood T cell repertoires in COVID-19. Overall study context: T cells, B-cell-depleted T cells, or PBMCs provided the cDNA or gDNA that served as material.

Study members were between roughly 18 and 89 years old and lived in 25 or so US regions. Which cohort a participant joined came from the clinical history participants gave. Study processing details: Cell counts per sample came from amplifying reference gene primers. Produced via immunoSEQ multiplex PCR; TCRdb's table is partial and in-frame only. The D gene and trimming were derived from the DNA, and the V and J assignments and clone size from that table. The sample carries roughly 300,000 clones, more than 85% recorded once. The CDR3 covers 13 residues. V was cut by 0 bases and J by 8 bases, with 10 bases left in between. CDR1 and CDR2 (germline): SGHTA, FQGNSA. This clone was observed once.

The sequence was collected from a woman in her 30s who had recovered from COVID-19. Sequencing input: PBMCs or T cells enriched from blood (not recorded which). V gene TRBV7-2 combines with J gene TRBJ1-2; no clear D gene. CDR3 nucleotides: TGTGCCAGCAGCTTAGCGTCAGGTCAGGGCTACACCTTC. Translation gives CASSLASGQGYTF.